The entry that follows covers one TCR beta chain sequence. The method was immunoSEQ multiplex PCR; TCRdb's version includes in-frame clones alone and lacks a portion of them. The sample has over 45,000 clones; approximately 83% are singletons. The CDR3 loop spans 12 amino acids. V lost 5 bases and J lost 3, with 8 bases in between. This entry belongs to a study of T cell responses to AZD1222 COVID-19 vaccine. The sample consisted of peripheral blood, taken on day 0 of AZD1222 vaccination. This sequence originates from an adult in good health. The chain uses TRBV12-3 or TRBV12-4 and TRBJ2-7, with no clear D. CDR3 amino acids: CASSQDHYEQYF. In DNA form, the CDR3 reads TGTGCCAGCAGTCAGGATCACTACGAGCAGTACTTC.